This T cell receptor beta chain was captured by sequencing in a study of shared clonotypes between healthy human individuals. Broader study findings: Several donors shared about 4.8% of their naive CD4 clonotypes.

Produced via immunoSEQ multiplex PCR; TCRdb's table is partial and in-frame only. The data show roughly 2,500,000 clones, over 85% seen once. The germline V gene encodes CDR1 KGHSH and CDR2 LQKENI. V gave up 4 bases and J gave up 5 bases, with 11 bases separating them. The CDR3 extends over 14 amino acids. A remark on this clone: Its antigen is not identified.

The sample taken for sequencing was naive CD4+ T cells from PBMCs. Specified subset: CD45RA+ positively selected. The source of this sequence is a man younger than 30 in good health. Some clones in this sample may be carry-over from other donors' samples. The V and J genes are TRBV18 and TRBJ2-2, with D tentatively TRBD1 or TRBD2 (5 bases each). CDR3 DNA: TGTGCCAGCTCACTCCCTGGGGGAACCGGGGAGCTGTTTTTT. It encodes CASSLPGGTGELFF.